The 20 T cell receptor beta chains below come from one sample, sequenced in a study of blood T cell repertoires in COVID-19 (TCRdb year 2020). The library relied on the immunoSEQ multiplex PCR assay. TCRdb limited this immuneACCESS table to in-frame rearrangements with V and J called. A share of clones is missing; checked studies link under half to unresolved V genes, and the rest is unexplained. For this sample there are hundreds of thousands of clones; about 93% appear just once. 0.8% to 1% of the sample is in the top ten clones. Material: peripheral blood. Receptor source: a man aged 55 to 70 with COVID-19, enrolled during active disease.

This clone was observed a single time. The chain recombines TRBV6-5 with TRBJ1-1; 8 bases are a match to TRBD1. Germline trimming cut 6 bases from V and 4 bases from J; bases unmatched to any gene: 10. This CDR3 contains 15 residues. Germline V gene sequence: CDR1 MNHEY, CDR2 SVGAGI. The CDR3 region has the DNA TGTGCCAGCAGCAACCTAGGACAGGGTGCCACTGAAGCTTTCTTT. It codes for CASSNLGQGATEAFF.

This clone has a single count. The V and J genes are TRBV18 and TRBJ2-1; no reliable D call. Germline V gene data show CDR1 as KGHSH and CDR2 as LQKENI. Trimming stripped 2 bases from V and 5 bases from J, with 7 bases between. The CDR3 is 13 amino acids. The CDR3: CASSPFPDNEQFF. The CDR3 DNA sequence: TGTGCCAGCTCACCATTCCCCGACAATGAGCAGTTCTTC.

The rearrangement links TRBV27 to TRBJ1-2, with D possibly being TRBD1 (6 bases). Trimming cost V 6 bases and J 8 bases, with 19 bases left between them. Germline assignment: CDR1 MNHEY and CDR2 SMNVEV (reference sequence). This CDR3 region has 14 residues. For the CDR3, the DNA is TGTGCCAGCAGCCTCGTTCGGGGGGCAGGCGGCTACACCTTC. It codes for CASSLVRGAGGYTF.

The chain uses TRBV7-2 and TRBJ1-5; unclear D gene. Germline lookup yields CDR1 SGHTA and CDR2 FQGNSA. The CDR3 covers 15 residues. V lost 3 bases, J lost 7 bases, and 16 bases lay in between. The DNA for the CDR3 is TGTGCCAGCAGCTTGGGCGGGGTAAGTGGGCAGCCCCAGCATTTT. Its translation is CASSLGGVSGQPQHF.

V gene TRBV11-3 combines with J gene TRBJ2-1; D may be TRBD2 (5 bases). The CDR3 is 15 residues long. The V and J ends lost 3 bases and 2 bases respectively, with 11 bases between them. Germline V gene sequence: CDR1 SGHNT, CDR2 YENEEA. CDR3: CASSFSGSTYNEQFF. The DNA for the CDR3 is TGTGCCAGCAGCTTTTCGGGATCTACCTACAATGAGCAGTTCTTC.

The chain couples TRBV7-6 to TRBJ2-7, with D unclear. CDR1 is SGHVS, CDR2 FNYEAQ, per germline. The CDR3 covers 14 residues. With 1 base removed from V and 5 bases from J, the gap between germline ends came to 12 bases. CDR3 sequence (DNA): TGTGCCAGCAGCTTAGGGCCATCAAACAACGAGCAGTACTTC. It encodes CASSLGPSNNEQYF.

The chain combines TRBV18 with TRBJ2-3; the D gene is possibly TRBD2 (7 bases). The CDR3 runs to 15 residues. CDR1 is KGHSH and CDR2 is LQKENI in the germline V gene. With 6 bases removed from V and 0 bases from J, the gap between germline ends came to 13 bases. CDR3 sequence: CASSTGGQSTDTQYF. The CDR3 DNA is TGTGCCAGCTCTACCGGGGGGCAGAGCACAGATACGCAGTATTTT.

This clone was recorded a few times. The V call is TRBV19, the J call TRBJ1-6, with a tentative D call TRBD1 (5 bases). From germline, CDR1 is LNHDA and CDR2 SQIVND (reference sequence). V lost 5 bases to trimming and J lost 7 bases, with 12 bases between them. This CDR3 has 14 residues. CDR3 in amino acids: CASSPGRTNSPLHF. In DNA, the CDR3 is TGTGCCAGTAGTCCAGGCAGGACAAATTCACCCCTCCACTTT.

The chain is built from TRBV19 and TRBJ1-6, with TRBD1 matching 7 bases. This CDR3 has 15 residues. Germline-derived CDR1 and CDR2 are LNHDA and SQIVND (reference sequence). The junction had 5 bases not matched to a gene; V was cut back by 4 bases and J by 5 bases. In nucleotides, the CDR3 is TGTGCCAGTAGTACTGCAGGACAGGATAATTCACCCCTCCACTTT. The encoded protein is CASSTAGQDNSPLHF.

This rearrangement joins TRBV5-1 to TRBJ1-1; no firm D call. The CDR3 loop spans 13 amino acids. V was cut by 4 bases and J by 1 base, with 8 bases left in between. Germline V gene data show CDR1 as SGHRS and CDR2 as YFSETQ. CDR3 amino acids: CASSISGNTEAFF. CDR3 bases: TGCGCCAGCAGCATATCAGGGAACACTGAAGCTTTCTTT. The variable domain in full, with the rest retrieved from reference TRBV5-1 and TRBJ1-1, is KAGVTQTPRYLIKTRGQQVTLSCSPISGHRSVSWYQQTPGQGLQFLFEYFSETQRNKGNFPGRFSGRQFSNSRSEMNVSTLELGDSALYLCASSISGNTEAFFGQGTRLTVV.

J is TRBJ1-6 and V is TRBV19; no definite D call. The CDR3 contains 16 residues. Germline lookup yields CDR1 LNHDA and CDR2 SQIVND (reference sequence). Trimming took off 2 bases at V and 10 bases at J, with 18 bases between the two ends. In nucleotides, the CDR3 is TGTGCCAGTAGTATATCTCCAGCGAACATTTTATCACCCCTCCACTTT. Translating it yields CASSISPANILSPLHF.

The chain couples TRBV7-2 to TRBJ2-1, with 14 bases lining up with TRBD2. The CDR3 is made up of 16 amino acids. The V gene's germline CDR1 is SGHTA and CDR2 FQGNSA. The V gene end was trimmed by 3 bases and the J gene end by 6 bases; junction bases not matched to a gene: 4. Written as DNA, the CDR3 is TGTGCCAGCAGCTTCCGACTAGCGGGAGGGTTCAATGAGCAGTTCTTC. This gives the protein CASSFRLAGGFNEQFF.

The V call is TRBV5-4, the J call TRBJ1-1, with D unclear. The CDR3 runs to 14 residues. V lost 0 bases and J lost 4, with 10 bases in between. Germline V gene lookup returns CDR1 SGHNT and CDR2 YYREEE (reference sequence). In DNA, the CDR3 is TGTGCCAGCAGCTTGGCAGGAGGCGTCACTGAAGCTTTCTTT. It translates to CASSLAGGVTEAFF.

J is TRBJ1-1 and V is TRBV12-5; D uncertain. There are 13 residues in the CDR3. CDR1 is LGHNT, CDR2 FRNRAP, per germline. Trimming cost V 3 bases and J 1 base, with 6 bases left between them. CDR3 bases: TGTGCTAGTGGTTTAATCGGGAACACTGAAGCTTTCTTT. The encoded protein is CASGLIGNTEAFF.

The chain joins TRBV30 to TRBJ2-7; 11 positions match TRBD1. The V gene's germline CDR1 is GTSNPN and CDR2 SVGIG (reference sequence). V shed 6 bases, J shed 2 bases, and the junction held 6 bases outside the gene matches. The CDR3 is 14 residues long. DNA of the CDR3: TGTGCCTGTTACTGGACAGGGGGCACCTACGAGCAGTACTTC. Amino acids: CACYWTGGTYEQYF.

The rearrangement uses TRBV9 and TRBJ2-5, with 15 nucleotides matching TRBD2. Trimming at V came to 6 bases and at J to 5 bases, leaving 14 bases not matched to a gene. CDR1 is SGDLS, CDR2 YYNGEE, per germline. CDR3 length: 18 residues. The CDR3 loop reads CASTRGTSGRLAIETQYF. CDR3 nucleotide sequence: TGTGCCAGCACGAGGGGGACTAGCGGGAGGTTGGCGATCGAGACCCAGTACTTC. Looking up the rest from reference TRBV9 and TRBJ2-5 gives the full variable domain: DSGVTQTPKHLITATGQRVTLRCSPRSGDLSVYWYQQSLDQGLQFLIQYYNGEERAKGNILERFSAQQFPDLHSELNLSSLELGDSALYFCASTRGTSGRLAIETQYFGPGTRLLVL.

The rearrangement links TRBV5-1 to TRBJ2-2; 9 nucleotides agree with TRBD2. Trimming cost V 4 bases and J 1 base; bases outside gene matches: 5. The CDR3 spans 16 residues. Germline V CDR1 and CDR2: SGHRS, YFSETQ. The CDR3 sequence is CASSHLTSGNTGELFF. DNA for the CDR3: TGCGCCAGCAGCCATTTGACTAGCGGGAACACCGGGGAGCTGTTTTTT.

The CDR3 region is CAWSLGQANQPQHF. The CDR3 DNA reads TGTGCCTGGAGTCTGGGACAGGCTAATCAGCCCCAGCATTTT. The rearrangement links TRBV30 to TRBJ1-5, with 8 bases fitting TRBD1. This CDR3 is 14 amino acids long. In germline, CDR1 is GTSNPN, CDR2 SVGIG (reference sequence). Unmatched junction bases numbered 4, after V lost 2 bases and J lost 4 bases.

The chain has TRBV5-6 and TRBJ1-3; the D is unclear. V shed 2 bases and J shed 10 bases, with 13 bases lying between them. The CDR3 consists of 13 residues. Germline assignment: CDR1 SGHDT and CDR2 YYEEEE. The CDR3 loop is CASSFGPGKTIYF. CDR3 bases: TGTGCCAGCAGCTTTGGACCGGGGAAAACCATATATTTT.

This clone was seen just once. The chain uses TRBV7-3 and TRBJ2-7, with 10 bases fitting TRBD2. Trimming removed 5 bases from V and 2 bases from J; junction bases left unmatched: 9. CDR1 is SGHTA and CDR2 is FQGTGA in the germline V gene. This CDR3 region has 16 residues. This CDR3 reads CASSPQGTSETYEQYF. The CDR3 coding sequence is TGTGCCAGCAGCCCCCAAGGGACTAGCGAAACCTACGAGCAGTACTTC.